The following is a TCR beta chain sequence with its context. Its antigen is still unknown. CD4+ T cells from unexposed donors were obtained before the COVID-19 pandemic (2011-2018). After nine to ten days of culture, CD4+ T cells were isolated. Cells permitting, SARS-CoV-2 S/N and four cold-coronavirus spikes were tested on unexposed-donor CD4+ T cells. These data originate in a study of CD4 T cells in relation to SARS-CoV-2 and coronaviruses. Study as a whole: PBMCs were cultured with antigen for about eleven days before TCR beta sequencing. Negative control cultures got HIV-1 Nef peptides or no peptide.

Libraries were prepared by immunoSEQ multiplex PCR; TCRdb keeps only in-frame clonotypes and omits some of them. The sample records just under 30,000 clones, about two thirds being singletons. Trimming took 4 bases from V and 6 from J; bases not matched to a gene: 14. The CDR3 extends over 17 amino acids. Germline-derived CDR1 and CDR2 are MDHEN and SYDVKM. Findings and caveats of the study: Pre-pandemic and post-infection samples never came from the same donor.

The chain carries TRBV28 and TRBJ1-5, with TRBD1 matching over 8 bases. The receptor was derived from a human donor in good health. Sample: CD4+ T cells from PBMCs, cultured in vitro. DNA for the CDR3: TGTGCCAGCAGTTCAGCCGGGACAGGCCCCTTAGGTCAGCCCCAGCATTTT. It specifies CASSSAGTGPLGQPQHF.